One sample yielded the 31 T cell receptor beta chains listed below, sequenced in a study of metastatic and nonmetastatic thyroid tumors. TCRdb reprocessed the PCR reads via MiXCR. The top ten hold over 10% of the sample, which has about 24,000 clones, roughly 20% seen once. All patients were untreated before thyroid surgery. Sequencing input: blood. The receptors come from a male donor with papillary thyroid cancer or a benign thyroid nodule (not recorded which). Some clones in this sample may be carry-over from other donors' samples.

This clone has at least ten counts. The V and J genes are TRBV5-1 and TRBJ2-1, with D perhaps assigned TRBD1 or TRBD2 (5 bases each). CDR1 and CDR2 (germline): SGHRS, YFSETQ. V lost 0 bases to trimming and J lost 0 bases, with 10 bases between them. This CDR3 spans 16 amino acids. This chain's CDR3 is CASSLDSGTSYNEQFF. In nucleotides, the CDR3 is TGCGCCAGCAGCTTGGATTCAGGGACCTCCTACAATGAGCAGTTCTTC.

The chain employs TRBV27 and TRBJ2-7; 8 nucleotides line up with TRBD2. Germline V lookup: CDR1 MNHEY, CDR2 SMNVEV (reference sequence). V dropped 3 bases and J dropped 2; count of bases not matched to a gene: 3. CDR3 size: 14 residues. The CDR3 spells CASSFREGPYEQYF. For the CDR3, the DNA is TGTGCCAGCAGTTTTCGGGAGGGCCCCTACGAGCAGTACTTC.

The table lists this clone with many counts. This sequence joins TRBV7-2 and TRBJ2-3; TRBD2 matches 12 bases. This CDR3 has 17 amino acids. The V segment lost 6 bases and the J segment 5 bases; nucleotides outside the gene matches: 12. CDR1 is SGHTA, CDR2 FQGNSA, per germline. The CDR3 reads CASSSGLAGRGRDTQYF. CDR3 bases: TGTGCCAGCAGTTCGGGACTAGCGGGCCGGGGCCGAGATACGCAGTATTTT.

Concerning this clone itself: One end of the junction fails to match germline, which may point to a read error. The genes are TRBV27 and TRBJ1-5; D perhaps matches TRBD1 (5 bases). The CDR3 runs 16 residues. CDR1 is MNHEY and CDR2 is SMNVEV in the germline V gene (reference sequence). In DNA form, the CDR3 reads TGTTCCAGCAGTTTACGCGTGGGGGTGGACAATCAGCCCCAGCATTTT. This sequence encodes CSSSLRVGVDNQPQHF.

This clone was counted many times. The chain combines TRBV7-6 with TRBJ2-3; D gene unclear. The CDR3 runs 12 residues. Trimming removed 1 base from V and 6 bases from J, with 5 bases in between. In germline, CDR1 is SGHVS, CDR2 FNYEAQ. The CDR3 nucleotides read TGTGCCAGCAGCTTAGAAAGGGATACGCAGTATTTT. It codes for CASSLERDTQYF.

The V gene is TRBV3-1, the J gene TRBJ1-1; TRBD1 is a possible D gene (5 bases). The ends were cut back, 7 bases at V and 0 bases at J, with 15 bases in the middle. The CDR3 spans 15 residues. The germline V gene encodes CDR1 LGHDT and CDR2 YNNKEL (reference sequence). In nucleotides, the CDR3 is TGTGCCAGCAAGGACACCGAGGTTATGAACACTGAAGCTTTCTTT. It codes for CASKDTEVMNTEAFF.

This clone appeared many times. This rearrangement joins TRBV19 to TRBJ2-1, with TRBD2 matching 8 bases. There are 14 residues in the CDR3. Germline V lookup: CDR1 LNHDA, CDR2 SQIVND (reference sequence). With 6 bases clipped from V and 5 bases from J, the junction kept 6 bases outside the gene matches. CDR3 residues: CASSASGLNNEQFF. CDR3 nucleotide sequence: TGTGCCAGTAGCGCTAGCGGGCTCAACAATGAGCAGTTCTTC. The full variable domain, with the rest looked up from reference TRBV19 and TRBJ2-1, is DGGITQSPKYLFRKEGQNVTLSCEQNLNHDAMYWYRQDPGQGLRLIYYSQIVNDFQKGDIAEGYSVSREKKESFPLTVTSAQKNPTAFYLCASSASGLNNEQFFGPGTRLTVL.

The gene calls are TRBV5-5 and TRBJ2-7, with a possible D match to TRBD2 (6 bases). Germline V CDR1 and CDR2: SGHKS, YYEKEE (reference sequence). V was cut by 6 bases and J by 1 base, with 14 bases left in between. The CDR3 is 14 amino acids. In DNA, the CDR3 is TGTGCCAGCATACCTGGGGGAGGATCCTACGAGCAGTACTTC. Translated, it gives CASIPGGGSYEQYF.

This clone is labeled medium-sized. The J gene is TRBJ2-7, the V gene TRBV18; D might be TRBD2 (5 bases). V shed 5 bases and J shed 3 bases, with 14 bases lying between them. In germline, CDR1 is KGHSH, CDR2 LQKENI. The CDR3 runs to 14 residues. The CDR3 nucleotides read TGTGCCAGCTCAACCGGGATGGGGTTCTACGAGCAGTACTTC. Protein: CASSTGMGFYEQYF.

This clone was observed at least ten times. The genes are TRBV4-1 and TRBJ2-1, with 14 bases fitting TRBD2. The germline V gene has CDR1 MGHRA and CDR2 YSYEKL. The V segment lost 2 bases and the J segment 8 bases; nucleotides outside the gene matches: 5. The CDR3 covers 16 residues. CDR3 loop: CASSQRLAGGNDEQFF. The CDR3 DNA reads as TGCGCCAGCAGCCAAAGACTAGCGGGAGGGAACGATGAGCAGTTCTTC.

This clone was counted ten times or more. CDR3 amino acids: CASSLAGDRRNLYTF. CDR3 DNA sequence: TGTGCCAGCAGCTTAGCGGGAGACAGGCGAAACCTCTACACCTTC. This chain uses TRBV7-9 with TRBJ1-2; TRBD1 might be the D (6 bases). Trimming shortened V by 0 bases and J by 10 bases, and 18 bases separated the two germline ends. Germline CDR1 SEHNR, CDR2 FQNEAQ (reference sequence). The CDR3 has 15 amino acids.

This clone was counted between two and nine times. CDR3 bases: TGTGCCAGCAGACGTACAGGGAGCTCCTATAATTCACCCCTCCACTTT. It encodes CASRRTGSSYNSPLHF. The genes are TRBV28 and TRBJ1-6, with D perhaps matching TRBD1 (6 bases). The CDR3 consists of 16 residues. Trimming cost V 6 bases and J 0 bases, with 12 bases left between them. From germline, CDR1 is MDHEN and CDR2 SYDVKM.

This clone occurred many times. DNA for the CDR3: TGTGCCAGCAGTCCCACCGTCCGGAACACTGAAGCTTTCTTT. Amino acids: CASSPTVRNTEAFF. J is TRBJ1-1 and V is TRBV12-3 or TRBV12-4; D remains unclear. The CDR3 length is 14 residues. Trimming took off 5 bases at V and 1 base at J, with 11 bases between the two ends.

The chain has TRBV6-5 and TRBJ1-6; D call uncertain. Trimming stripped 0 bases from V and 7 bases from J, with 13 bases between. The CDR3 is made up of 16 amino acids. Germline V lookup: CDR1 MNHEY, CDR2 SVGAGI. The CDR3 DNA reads TGTGCCAGCAGTTACTCGCAGTCCCTTTGGAATTCACCCCTCCACTTT. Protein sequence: CASSYSQSLWNSPLHF.

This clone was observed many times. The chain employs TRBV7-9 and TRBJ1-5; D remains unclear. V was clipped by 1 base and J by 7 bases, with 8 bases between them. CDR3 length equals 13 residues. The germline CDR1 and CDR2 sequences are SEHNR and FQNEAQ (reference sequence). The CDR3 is CASSLGTGQPQHF. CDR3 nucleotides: TGTGCCAGCAGCTTAGGCACGGGACAGCCCCAGCATTTT.

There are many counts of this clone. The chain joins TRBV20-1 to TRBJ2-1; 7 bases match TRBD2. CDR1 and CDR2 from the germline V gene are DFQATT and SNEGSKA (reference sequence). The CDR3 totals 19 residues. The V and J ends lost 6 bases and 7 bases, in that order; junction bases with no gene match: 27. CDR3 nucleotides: TGCAGTGCAGCGGCCGAACGGCGGGCTAGCGGCGGAGGCCCAAATGAGCAGTTCTTC. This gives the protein CSAAAERRASGGGPNEQFF.

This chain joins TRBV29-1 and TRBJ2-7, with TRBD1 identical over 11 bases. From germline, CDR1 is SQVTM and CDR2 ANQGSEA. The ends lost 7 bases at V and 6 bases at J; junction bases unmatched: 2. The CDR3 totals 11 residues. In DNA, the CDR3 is TGCAGCGCAGGGACAGGGGGCGAGCAGTACTTC. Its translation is CSAGTGGEQYF.

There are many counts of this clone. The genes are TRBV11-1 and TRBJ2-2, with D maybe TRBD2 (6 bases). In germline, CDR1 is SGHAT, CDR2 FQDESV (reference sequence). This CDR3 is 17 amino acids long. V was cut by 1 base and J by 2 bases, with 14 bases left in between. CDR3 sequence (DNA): TGTGCCAGCAGCTTAGTAGCTAGCGAGATCAACACCGGGGAGCTGTTTTTT. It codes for CASSLVASEINTGELFF.

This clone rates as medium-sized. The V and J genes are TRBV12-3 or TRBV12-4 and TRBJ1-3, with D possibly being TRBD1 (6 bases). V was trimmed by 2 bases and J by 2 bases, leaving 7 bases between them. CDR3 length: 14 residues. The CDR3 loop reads CASSLTGTGNTIYF. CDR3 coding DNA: TGTGCCAGCAGTTTAACAGGGACTGGAAACACCATATATTTT.

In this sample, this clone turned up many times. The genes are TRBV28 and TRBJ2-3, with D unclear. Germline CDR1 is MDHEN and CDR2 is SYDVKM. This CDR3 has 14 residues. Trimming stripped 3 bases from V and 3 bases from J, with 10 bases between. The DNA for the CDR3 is TGTGCCAGCAGTTTTCTTTCCGGTACAGATACGCAGTATTTT. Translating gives CASSFLSGTDTQYF.

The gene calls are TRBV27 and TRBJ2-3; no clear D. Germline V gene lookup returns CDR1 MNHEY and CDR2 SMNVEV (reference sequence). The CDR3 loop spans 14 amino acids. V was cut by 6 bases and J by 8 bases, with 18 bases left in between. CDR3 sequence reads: CASRLPGPCGTQYF. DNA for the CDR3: TGTGCCAGCAGGCTCCCGGGTCCGTGCGGTACGCAGTATTTT.

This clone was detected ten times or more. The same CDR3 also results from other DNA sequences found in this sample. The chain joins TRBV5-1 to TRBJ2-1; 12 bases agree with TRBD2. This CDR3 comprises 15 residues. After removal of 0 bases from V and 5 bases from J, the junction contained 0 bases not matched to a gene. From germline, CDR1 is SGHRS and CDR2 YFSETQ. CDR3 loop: CASSLGLAGDNEQFF. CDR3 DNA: TGCGCCAGCAGCTTGGGACTAGCGGGGGACAATGAGCAGTTCTTC.

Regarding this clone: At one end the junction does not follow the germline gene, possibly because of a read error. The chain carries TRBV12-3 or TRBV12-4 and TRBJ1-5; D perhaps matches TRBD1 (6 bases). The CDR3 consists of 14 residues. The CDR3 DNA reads TGTGCCAGCAGTTTATCCAGGGGAGGACATCCCCATCATTTT. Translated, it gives CASSLSRGGHPHHF.

CDR3 loop: CASSLANYGYTF. CDR3 DNA: TGTGCCAGCAGTTTAGCTAACTATGGCTACACCTTC. The chain joins TRBV12-3 or TRBV12-4 to TRBJ1-2, with unresolved D. The V and J ends lost 0 bases and 1 base respectively, with 0 bases between them. CDR3 size: 12 residues.

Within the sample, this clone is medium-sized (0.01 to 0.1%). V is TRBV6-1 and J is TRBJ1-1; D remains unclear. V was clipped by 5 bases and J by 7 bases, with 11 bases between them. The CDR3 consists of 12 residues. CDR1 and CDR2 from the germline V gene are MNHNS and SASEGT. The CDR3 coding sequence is TGTGCCAGCAGTCCCTGGACCCTTGAAGCTTTCTTT. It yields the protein CASSPWTLEAFF.

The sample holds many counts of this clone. CDR3: CASSLYLGSYNEQFF. DNA of the CDR3: TGCGCCAGCAGCTTGTATCTAGGCTCCTACAATGAGCAGTTCTTC. The chain is built from TRBV5-1 and TRBJ2-1; D unresolved. Germline CDR1 reads SGHRS; CDR2 reads YFSETQ. The ends were cut back, 1 base at V and 0 bases at J, with 8 bases in the middle. The CDR3 extends over 15 amino acids.

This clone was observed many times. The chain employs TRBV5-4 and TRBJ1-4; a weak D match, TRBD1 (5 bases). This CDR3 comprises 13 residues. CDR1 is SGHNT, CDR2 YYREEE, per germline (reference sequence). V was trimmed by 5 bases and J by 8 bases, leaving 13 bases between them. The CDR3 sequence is CASSSQGTEKLFF. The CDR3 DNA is TGTGCCAGCAGTAGCCAGGGTACGGAAAAACTGTTTTTT.

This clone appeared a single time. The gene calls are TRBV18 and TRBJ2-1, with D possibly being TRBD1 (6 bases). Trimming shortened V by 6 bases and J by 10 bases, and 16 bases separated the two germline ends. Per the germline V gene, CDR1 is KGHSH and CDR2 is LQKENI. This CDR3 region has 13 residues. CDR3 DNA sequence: TGTGCCAGCTCCCAATCCGTTGGGGGCGAGCAGTTCTTC. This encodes CASSQSVGGEQFF.

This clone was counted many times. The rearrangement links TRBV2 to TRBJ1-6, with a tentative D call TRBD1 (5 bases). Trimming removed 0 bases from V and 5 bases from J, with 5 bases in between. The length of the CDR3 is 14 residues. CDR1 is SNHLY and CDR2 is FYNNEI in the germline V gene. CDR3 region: CASSEAGDNSPLHF. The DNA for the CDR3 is TGTGCCAGCAGTGAAGCAGGGGATAATTCACCCCTCCACTTT.

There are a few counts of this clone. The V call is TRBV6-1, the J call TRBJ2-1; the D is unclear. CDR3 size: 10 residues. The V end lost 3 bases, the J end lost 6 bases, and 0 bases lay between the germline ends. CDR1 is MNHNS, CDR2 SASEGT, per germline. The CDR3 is CASSDNEQFF. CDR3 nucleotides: TGTGCCAGCAGTGACAATGAGCAGTTCTTC.

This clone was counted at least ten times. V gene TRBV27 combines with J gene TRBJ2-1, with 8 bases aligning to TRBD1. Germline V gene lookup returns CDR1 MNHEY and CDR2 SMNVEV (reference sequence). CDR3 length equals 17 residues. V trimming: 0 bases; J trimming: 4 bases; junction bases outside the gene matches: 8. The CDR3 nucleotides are TGTGCCAGCAGTTTATCGGAGGACAGGGCTTGGTACAATGAGCAGTTCTTC. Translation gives CASSLSEDRAWYNEQFF.